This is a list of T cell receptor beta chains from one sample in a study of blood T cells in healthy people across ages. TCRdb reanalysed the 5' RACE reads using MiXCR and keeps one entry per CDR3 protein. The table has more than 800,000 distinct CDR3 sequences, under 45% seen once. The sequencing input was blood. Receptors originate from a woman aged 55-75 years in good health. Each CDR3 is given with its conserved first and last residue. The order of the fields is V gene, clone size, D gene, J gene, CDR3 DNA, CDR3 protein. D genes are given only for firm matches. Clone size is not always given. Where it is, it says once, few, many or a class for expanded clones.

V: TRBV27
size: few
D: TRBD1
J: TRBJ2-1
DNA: TGTGCCAGCAGCGACAGGGCTGAGCAGTTCTTC
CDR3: CASSDRAEQFF

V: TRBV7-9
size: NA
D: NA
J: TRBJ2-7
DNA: TGTGCCAGCAGCTTGGACCCCATTAACAGGGTTATCTACGAGCAGTACTTC
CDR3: CASSLDPINRVIYEQYF

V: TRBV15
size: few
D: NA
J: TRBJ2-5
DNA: TGTGCCACCAGCAGAGATCTCCCCACCGTGGGATGGGAGACCCAGTACTTC
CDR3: CATSRDLPTVGWETQYF

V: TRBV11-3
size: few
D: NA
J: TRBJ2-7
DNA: TGTGCCAGCAGCCTCGGGCCCGCGCAGCAGTACTTC
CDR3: CASSLGPAQQYF

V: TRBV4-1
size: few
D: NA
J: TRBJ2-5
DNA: TGCGCCAGCAGCCAGACCGGCCGGGTTGAGAAGTACTTC
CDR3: CASSQTGRVEKYF

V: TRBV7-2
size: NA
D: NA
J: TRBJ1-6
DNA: TGTGCCAGCAGCTTAAATTTGGGACTCAATAATTCACCCCTCCACTTT
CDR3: CASSLNLGLNNSPLHF

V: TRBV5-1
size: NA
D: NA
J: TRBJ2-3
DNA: TGCGCCAGCAGCCCACTAGGTTTCACAGATACGCAGTATTTT
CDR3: CASSPLGFTDTQYF

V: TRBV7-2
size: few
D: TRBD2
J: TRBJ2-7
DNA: TGTGCCAGCAGCTTAGGCCCGGCGGGAGGGCCCTACGAGCAGTACTTC
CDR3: CASSLGPAGGPYEQYF

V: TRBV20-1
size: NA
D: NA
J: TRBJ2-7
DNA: TGCAGTGCTAGACCCCTTCGCGGGAACTCCTACGAGCAGTACTTC
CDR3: CSARPLRGNSYEQYF

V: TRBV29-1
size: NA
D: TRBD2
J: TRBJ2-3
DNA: TGCAGCGTTGAAGACCTAGCGGGAGGGAACACAGATACGCAGTATTTT
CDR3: CSVEDLAGGNTDTQYF

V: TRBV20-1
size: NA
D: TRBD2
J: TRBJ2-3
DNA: TGCAGTGTTAGAGGTGGCACTAGCGGTCGCCAGCATACGCAGTATTTT
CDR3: CSVRGGTSGRQHTQYF

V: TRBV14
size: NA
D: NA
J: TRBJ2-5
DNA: TGTGCCAGCAGCCAGAGCGGTGGGGTCCGTGGGACCCAGTACTTC
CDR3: CASSQSGGVRGTQYF

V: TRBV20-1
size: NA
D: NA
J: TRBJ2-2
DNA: TGCAGTGCTAAAGAGTCCGGGGGGCTATCCGGGGAGCTGTTTTTT
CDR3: CSAKESGGLSGELFF

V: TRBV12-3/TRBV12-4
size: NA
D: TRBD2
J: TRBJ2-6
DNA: TGTGCCGGGACGTCCGGGGGGATCTCTGGGGCCAACGTCCTGACTTTC
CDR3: CAGTSGGISGANVLTF

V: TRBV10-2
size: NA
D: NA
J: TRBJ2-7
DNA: TGCGCCAGCAGTGAGCCGGCTAGCGTCAGCGAGCAGTACTTC
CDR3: CASSEPASVSEQYF

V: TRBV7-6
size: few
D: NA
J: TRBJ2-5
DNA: TGTGCCAGCAGCTCGGTCGGGCGGACTCAAGAGACCCAGTACTTC
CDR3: CASSSVGRTQETQYF

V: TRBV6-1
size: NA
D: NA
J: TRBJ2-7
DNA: TGTGCCAGCAGTGAATTAATCATGAGTGTCCTCTACGAGCAGTACTTC
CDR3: CASSELIMSVLYEQYF

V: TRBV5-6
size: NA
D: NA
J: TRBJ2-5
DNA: TGTGCCAGCAGCTTGTGGGCAGTAGAAGAGACCCAGTACTTC
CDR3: CASSLWAVEETQYF

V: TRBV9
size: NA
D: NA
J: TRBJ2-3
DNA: TGTGCCAGCAGCGTAGGGGCAACCGACCATACGCAGTATTTT
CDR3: CASSVGATDHTQYF

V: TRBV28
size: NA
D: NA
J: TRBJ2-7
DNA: TGTGCCAGCAGTCCCGGGGTGGCCTCCGACGAGCAGTACTTC
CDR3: CASSPGVASDEQYF

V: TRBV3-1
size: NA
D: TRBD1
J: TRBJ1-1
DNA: TGTGCCAGCAGCCAATTGATCAGGACAGGGGCTCTCAACACTGAAGCTTTCTTT
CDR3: CASSQLIRTGALNTEAFF

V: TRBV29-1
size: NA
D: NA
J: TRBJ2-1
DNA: TGCAGCGTTGAAGACGGATGGGGATCCTACAATGAGCAGTTCTTC
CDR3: CSVEDGWGSYNEQFF

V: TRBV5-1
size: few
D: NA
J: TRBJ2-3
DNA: TGCGCCAGCAGCTCTTCGGGTTGGACAGATACGCAGTATTTT
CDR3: CASSSSGWTDTQYF

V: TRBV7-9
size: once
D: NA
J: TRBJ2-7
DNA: TGTGCCAGCAGGGAGAAGGGGTCGGACGAGCAGTACTTC
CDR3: CASREKGSDEQYF

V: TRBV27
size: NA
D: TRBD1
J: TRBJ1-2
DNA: TGTGCCAGCAGTCCAGCGCCGGGACAGGGGGCGGTAGGCTACACCTTC
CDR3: CASSPAPGQGAVGYTF

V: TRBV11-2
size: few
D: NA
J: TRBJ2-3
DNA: TGTGCCAGCAGCGGGAGTAGGGGCTTAGCAGATACGCAGTATTTT
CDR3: CASSGSRGLADTQYF

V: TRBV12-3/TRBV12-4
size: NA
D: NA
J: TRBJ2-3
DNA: TGTGCCAGCAGTCCCCCTTCGCCAGATACGCAGTATTTT
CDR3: CASSPPSPDTQYF

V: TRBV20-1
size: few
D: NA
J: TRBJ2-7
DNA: TGCAGTGCTAGAACAAATTACGAGCAGTACTTC
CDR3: CSARTNYEQYF

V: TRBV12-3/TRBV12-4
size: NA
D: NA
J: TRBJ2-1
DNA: TGTGCCAGCAACCGGGACTCGGAATACAATGAGCAGTTCTTC
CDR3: CASNRDSEYNEQFF

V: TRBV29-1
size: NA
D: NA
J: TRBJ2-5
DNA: TGCAGCGTTGACAGGGGCTTTGAGACCCAGTACTTC
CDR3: CSVDRGFETQYF

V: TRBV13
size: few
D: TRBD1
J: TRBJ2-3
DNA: TGTGCCAGCAGCGAAGACAGGGGGCGCCGCACAGATACGCAGTATTTT
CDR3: CASSEDRGRRTDTQYF